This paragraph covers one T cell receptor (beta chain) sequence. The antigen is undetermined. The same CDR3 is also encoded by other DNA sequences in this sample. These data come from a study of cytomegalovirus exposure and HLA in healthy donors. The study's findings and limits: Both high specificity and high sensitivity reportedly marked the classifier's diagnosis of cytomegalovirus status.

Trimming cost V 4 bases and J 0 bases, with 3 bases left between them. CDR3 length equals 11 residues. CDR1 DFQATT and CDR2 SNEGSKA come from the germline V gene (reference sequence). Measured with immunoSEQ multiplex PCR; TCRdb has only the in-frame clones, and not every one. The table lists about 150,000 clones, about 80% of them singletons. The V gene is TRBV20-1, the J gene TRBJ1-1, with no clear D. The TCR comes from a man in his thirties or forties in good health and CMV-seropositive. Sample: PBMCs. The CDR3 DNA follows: TGCAGTGCTACAGTGAACACTGAAGCTTTCTTT. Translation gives CSATVNTEAFF.